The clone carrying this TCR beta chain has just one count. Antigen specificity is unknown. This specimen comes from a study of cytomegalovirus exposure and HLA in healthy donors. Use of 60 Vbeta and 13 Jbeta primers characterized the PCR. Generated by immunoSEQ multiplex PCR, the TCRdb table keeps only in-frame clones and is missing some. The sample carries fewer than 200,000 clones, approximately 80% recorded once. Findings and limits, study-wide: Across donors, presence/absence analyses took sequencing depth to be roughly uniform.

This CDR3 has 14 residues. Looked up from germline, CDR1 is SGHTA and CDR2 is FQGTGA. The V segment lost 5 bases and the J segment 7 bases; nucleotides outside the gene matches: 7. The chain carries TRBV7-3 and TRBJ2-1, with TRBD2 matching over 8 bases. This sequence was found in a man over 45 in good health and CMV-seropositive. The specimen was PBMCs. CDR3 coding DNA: TGTGCCAGCAGCCCCCGGGAGGGGTTTAATGAGCAGTTCTTC. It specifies CASSPREGFNEQFF.